These T cell receptor beta chains were read from a single sample in a study of shared clonotypes between healthy human individuals. Clones were read by immunoSEQ multiplex PCR, and TCRdb kept only the in-frame ones, dropping some. This sample has about 2.4 million clones, with approximately 93% found just once. The sample comprised naive CD4+ T cells from PBMCs. These receptors originate from a young man in good health. Some clones in this sample may be carry-over from other donors' samples. The CDR3 runs from the conserved cysteine through the conserved F or W. A D gene is named only where the DNA matches it firmly.

d_gene	v_gene	j_gene	CDR3aa	CDR3nt
TRBD2	TRBV5-1	TRBJ2-1	CASSPSTQREGRQFF	TGCGCCAGCAGCCCATCCACCCAGCGGGAGGGCCGGCAGTTCTTC
TRBD1	TRBV19	TRBJ1-2	CASSIRGTANYGYTF	TGTGCCAGTAGTATAAGGGGGACAGCAAACTATGGCTACACCTTC
TRBD2	TRBV7-9	TRBJ2-3	CASSFSGGGDTQYF	TGTGCCAGCAGCTTTAGCGGGGGGGGCGATACGCAGTATTTT
.	TRBV18	TRBJ2-2	CASSPPGRTTGELFF	TGTGCCAGCTCACCACCGGGACGGACCACCGGGGAGCTGTTTTTT
.	TRBV5-1	TRBJ1-1	CASSLSAGVNTEAFF	TGCGCCAGCAGCTTGAGCGCAGGGGTGAACACTGAAGCTTTCTTT
.	TRBV6-1	TRBJ2-5	CAFRKGPQETQYF	TGTGCGTTCAGGAAGGGACCTCAAGAGACCCAGTACTTC
.	TRBV5-4	TRBJ2-1	CASSLVLAASYNEQFF	TGTGCCAGCAGCTTGGTATTAGCGGCCTCCTACAATGAGCAGTTCTTC
.	TRBV11-2	TRBJ1-5	CASSLQGAYQPQHF	TGTGCCAGCAGCTTACAGGGAGCTTATCAGCCCCAGCATTTT
TRBD1	TRBV19	TRBJ1-5	CASSTQGATADFSNQPQHF	TGTGCCAGTAGTACTCAGGGGGCAACGGCTGATTTTAGCAATCAGCCCCAGCATTTT
.	TRBV9	TRBJ2-1	CASSPTSGRNEQFF	TGTGCCAGCAGCCCGACTAGTGGTAGGAATGAGCAGTTCTTC
.	TRBV29-1	TRBJ2-1	CSAVGGGYNEQFF	TGCAGCGCAGTAGGGGGTGGGTACAATGAGCAGTTCTTC
.	TRBV2	TRBJ2-2	CASSEIGGANTGELFF	TGTGCCAGCAGTGAAATTGGCGGGGCCAACACCGGGGAGCTGTTTTTT
.	TRBV6-1	TRBJ1-5	CASTGNGLGNQPQHF	TGTGCCAGCACCGGGAATGGGCTTGGCAATCAGCCCCAGCATTTT
.	TRBV15	TRBJ2-1	CATSMGGTNEQFF	TGTGCCACCAGCATGGGCGGGACCAATGAGCAGTTCTTC
.	TRBV7-3	TRBJ1-5	CASSLTVSQPQHF	TGTGCCAGCAGCTTAACTGTGTCTCAGCCCCAGCATTTT
.	TRBV6-5	TRBJ1-5	CASSGRSNQPQHF	TGTGCCAGCAGTGGCAGAAGCAATCAGCCCCAGCATTTT
TRBD2	TRBV6-1	TRBJ2-5	CASGLTGTSRETQYF	TGTGCCAGCGGCTTAACCGGGACTAGCCGTGAGACCCAGTACTTC
TRBD2	TRBV7-3	TRBJ2-7	CASSSRREDEQYF	TGTGCCAGCAGCTCCAGGCGGGAGGACGAGCAGTACTTC
.	TRBV19	TRBJ1-1	CASSLRVATEAFF	TGTGCCAGTAGTCTGAGGGTCGCCACTGAAGCTTTCTTT
TRBD1	TRBV5-1	TRBJ1-2	CASSIDRGDYGYTF	TGCGCCAGCAGCATCGACAGGGGGGACTATGGCTACACCTTC
.	TRBV18	TRBJ2-5	CASSPSSGGWETQYF	TGTGCCAGCTCACCGAGTTCCGGGGGATGGGAGACCCAGTACTTC
TRBD2	TRBV27	TRBJ2-7	CASSKGGLAGDEQYF	TGTGCCAGCAGCAAGGGGGGACTAGCGGGAGACGAGCAGTACTTC
.	TRBV19	TRBJ1-3	CASSSDTTNTIYF	TGTGCCAGTAGTTCGGACACGACAAACACCATATATTTT
.	TRBV2	TRBJ2-5	CASSGSDRETQYF	TGTGCCAGCAGTGGGTCAGACAGGGAGACCCAGTACTTC
TRBD2	TRBV6-6	TRBJ2-5	CASTLLATGKETQYF	TGTGCCAGCACCTTACTAGCGACCGGAAAAGAGACCCAGTACTTC
.	TRBV6-1	TRBJ1-4	CASSERGNLLATNEKLFF	TGTGCCAGCAGTGAACGGGGAAATCTTTTGGCAACTAATGAAAAACTGTTTTTT
.	TRBV4-1	TRBJ1-2	CATTGGVGYGYTF	TGCGCCACCACCGGGGGGGTGGGGTATGGCTACACCTTC
.	TRBV6-1	TRBJ2-4	CASSEAKNIQYF	TGTGCCAGCAGTGAGGCCAAAAACATTCAGTACTTC
.	TRBV20-1	TRBJ2-1	CSAVPYNEQFF	TGCAGTGCGGTACCCTACAATGAGCAGTTCTTC
.	TRBV25-1	TRBJ2-2	CASSDFTGELFF	TGTGCCAGCAGTGACTTCACCGGGGAGCTGTTTTTT
TRBD2	TRBV27	TRBJ2-7	CASSKTSGRAYEQYF	TGTGCCAGCAGCAAAACTAGCGGTCGGGCCTACGAGCAGTACTTC
.	TRBV6-1	TRBJ1-4	CASRLPATNEKLFF	TGTGCCAGCAGACTACCGGCAACTAATGAAAAACTGTTTTTT
.	TRBV19	TRBJ2-3	CASSIRGQATDTQYF	TGTGCCAGTAGTATCCGTGGGCAGGCCACAGATACGCAGTATTTT
TRBD1	TRBV12-5	TRBJ2-5	CASGRGQGTVGETQYF	TGTGCTAGTGGCCGGGGACAGGGTACGGTTGGGGAGACCCAGTACTTC
.	TRBV30	TRBJ1-2	CAWSAAGGAHTF	TGTGCCTGGAGTGCCGCTGGGGGGGCCCACACCTTC